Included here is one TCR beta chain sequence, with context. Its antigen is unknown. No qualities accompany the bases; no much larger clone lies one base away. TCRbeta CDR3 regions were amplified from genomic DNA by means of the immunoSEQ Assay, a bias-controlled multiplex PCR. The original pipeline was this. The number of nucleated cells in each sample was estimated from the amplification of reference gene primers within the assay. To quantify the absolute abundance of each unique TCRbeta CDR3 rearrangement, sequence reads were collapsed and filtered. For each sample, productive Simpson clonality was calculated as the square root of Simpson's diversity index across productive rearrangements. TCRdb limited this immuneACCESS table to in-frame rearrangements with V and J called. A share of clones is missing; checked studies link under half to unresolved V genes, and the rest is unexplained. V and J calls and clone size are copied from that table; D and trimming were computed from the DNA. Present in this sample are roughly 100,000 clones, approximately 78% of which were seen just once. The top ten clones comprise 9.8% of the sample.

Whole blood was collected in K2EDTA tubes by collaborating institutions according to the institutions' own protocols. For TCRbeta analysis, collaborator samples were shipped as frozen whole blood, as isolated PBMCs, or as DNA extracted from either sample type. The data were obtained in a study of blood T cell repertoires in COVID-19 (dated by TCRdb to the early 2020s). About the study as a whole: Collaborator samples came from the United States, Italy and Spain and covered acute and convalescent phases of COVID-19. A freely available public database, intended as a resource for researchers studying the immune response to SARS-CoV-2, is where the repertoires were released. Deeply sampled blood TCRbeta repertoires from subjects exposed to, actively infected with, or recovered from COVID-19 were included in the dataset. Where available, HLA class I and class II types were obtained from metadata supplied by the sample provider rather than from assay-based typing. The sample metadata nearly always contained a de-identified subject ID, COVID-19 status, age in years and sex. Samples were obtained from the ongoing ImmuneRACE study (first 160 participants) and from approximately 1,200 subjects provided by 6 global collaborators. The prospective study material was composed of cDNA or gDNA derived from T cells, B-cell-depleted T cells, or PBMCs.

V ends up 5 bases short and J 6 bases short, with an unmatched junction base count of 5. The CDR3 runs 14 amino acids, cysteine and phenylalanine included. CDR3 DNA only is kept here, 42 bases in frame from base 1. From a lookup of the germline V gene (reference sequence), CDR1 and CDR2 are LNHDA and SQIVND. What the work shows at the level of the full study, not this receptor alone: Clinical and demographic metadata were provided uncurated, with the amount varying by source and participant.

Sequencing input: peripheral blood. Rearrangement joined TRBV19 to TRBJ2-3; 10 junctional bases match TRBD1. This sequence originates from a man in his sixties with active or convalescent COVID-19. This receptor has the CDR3 CASSLGQGSDTQYF. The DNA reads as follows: TGTGCCAGTAGTTTGGGACAGGGGTCTGATACGCAGTATTTT. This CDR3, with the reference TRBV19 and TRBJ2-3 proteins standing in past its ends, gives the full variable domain DGGITQSPKYLFRKEGQNVTLSCEQNLNHDAMYWYRQDPGQGLRLIYYSQIVNDFQKGDIAEGYSVSREKKESFPLTVTSAQKNPTAFYLCASSLGQGSDTQYFGPGTRLTVL.